The rows below give T cell receptor beta chains drawn from one sample of a study of cytomegalovirus exposure and HLA in healthy donors. The repertoire was sequenced with immunoSEQ multiplex PCR; TCRdb's copy has only in-frame clones and lacks some. The sample table sets out roughly 120,000 clones. The sequencing sample was made of PBMCs. The origin of the receptors is a man aged 25 to 45 in good health and CMV-seronegative. The CDR3 runs from the conserved cysteine through the conserved F or W. D genes are given only for firm matches.

v_gene	d_gene	j_gene	CDR3nt	CDR3aa
TRBV18	-	TRBJ2-2	TGTGCCAGCTCACCAATGGCAGGCGGGGACAGATACACCGGGGAGCTGTTTTTT	CASSPMAGGDRYTGELFF
TRBV5-5	TRBD1	TRBJ1-5	TGTGCCAGCAGCTTGGCCGGGACAGGGGTGGCCAATCAGCCCCAGCATTTT	CASSLAGTGVANQPQHF
TRBV5-1	-	TRBJ1-1	TGCGCCAGCAGCTTGACAGGGTCGAACACTGAAGCTTTCTTT	CASSLTGSNTEAFF
TRBV27	-	TRBJ1-1	TGTGCCAGCAGTTTATCGGCAGGGGTAACTGAAGCTTTCTTT	CASSLSAGVTEAFF
TRBV19	TRBD1	TRBJ2-7	TGTGCCAGTAGTCTGGGTCGGACAGGGGCCTCCTACGAGCAGTACTTC	CASSLGRTGASYEQYF
TRBV5-1	-	TRBJ1-3	TGCGCCAGCAGCCCGGAGGGACCCATGGGTAGAAACACCATATATTTT	CASSPEGPMGRNTIYF
TRBV7-2	-	TRBJ2-4	TGTGCCAGCAGCCCTCGGGCAGGGGCCCCTGTTCAGTACTTC	CASSPRAGAPVQYF
TRBV28	-	TRBJ2-5	TGTGCCAGCAGTTTATTGTTCTGGGGCAGACCCCTACAAGAGACCCAGTACTTC	CASSLLFWGRPLQETQYF
TRBV7-9	-	TRBJ2-3	TGTGCCAGCAGCTTATCGGGGGGCACAGATACGCAGTATTTT	CASSLSGGTDTQYF
TRBV4-1	-	TRBJ2-7	TGCGCCAGCAGCCAAGGCCCTAAATTTGTCTACGAGCAGTACTTC	CASSQGPKFVYEQYF
TRBV27	TRBD2	TRBJ2-4	TGTGCCAGCAGTTTCAGGACTAGCGGGGGTGTAAACATTCAGTACTTC	CASSFRTSGGVNIQYF
TRBV15	-	TRBJ1-4	TGTGCCACCAGCAGAGATACGGGGTGGGATGAAAAACTGTTTTTT	CATSRDTGWDEKLFF
TRBV9	TRBD1	TRBJ1-1	TGTGCCAGCAGCTCCTCAGGGGGGAACACTGAAGCTTTCTTT	CASSSSGGNTEAFF
TRBV2	TRBD1	TRBJ1-3	TGTGCCACCGGAGACAGGGAGGCTGGAAACACCATATATTTT	CATGDREAGNTIYF
TRBV5-6	-	TRBJ2-7	TGTGCCAGCAGCTTCCTGACGGGGTCCTACGAGCAGTACTTC	CASSFLTGSYEQYF
TRBV5-1	-	TRBJ2-5	TGCGCCAGCAGCCAAAGGGTCGGAGGGGAGACCCAGTACTTC	CASSQRVGGETQYF
TRBV27	TRBD1	TRBJ2-5	TGTGCCAGCAGTTTAACCCCGCGGACAGGGCCGGAGACCCAGTACTTC	CASSLTPRTGPETQYF
TRBV4-2	-	TRBJ1-5	TGTGCCAGCAGCCAAGAGACAAGCCAACAGCCCCAGCATTTT	CASSQETSQQPQHF
TRBV5-8	-	TRBJ1-2	TGTGCCAGCAGCTGGATGAGGGTCGGGGGAGGCTACACCTTC	CASSWMRVGGGYTF
TRBV7-2	-	TRBJ2-4	TGTGCCAGCAGCATAACTCTAGGCGCCAAAAACATTCAGTACTTC	CASSITLGAKNIQYF
TRBV7-2	-	TRBJ2-5	TGTGCCAGCAGCTTCTCACGGGGGGAGACCCAGTACTTC	CASSFSRGETQYF
TRBV2	TRBD1	TRBJ1-2	TGTGCCAGCAGCCCGACAGGGACCAACTATGGCTACACCTTC	CASSPTGTNYGYTF
TRBV7-8	-	TRBJ1-1	TGTGCCAGCAGCTTGCAGGGAATGAACACTGAAGCTTTCTTT	CASSLQGMNTEAFF
TRBV5-6	-	TRBJ2-7	TGTGCCAGCAGTGGCGGGTCGGAAACCTACGAGCAGTACTTC	CASSGGSETYEQYF
TRBV7-6	-	TRBJ2-3	TGTGCCAGCAGCTTAGGTGGGGGGTACGATACGCAGTATTTT	CASSLGGGYDTQYF
TRBV19	TRBD1	TRBJ2-7	TGTGCCAGTAGGGATAACCGGGACAGGAAAACCTACGAGCAGTACTTC	CASRDNRDRKTYEQYF
TRBV5-4	TRBD1	TRBJ2-7	TGTGCCAGCAGCTCGGGACAGGGATACTACGAGCAGTACTTC	CASSSGQGYYEQYF
TRBV5-8	TRBD2	TRBJ2-5	TGTGCCAGCAGCTTGACCGGGACTAGGAAAGAGACCCAGTACTTC	CASSLTGTRKETQYF
TRBV6-5	-	TRBJ2-5	TGTGCCAGCAGTTACCGGCAGACACAAGAGACCCAGTACTTC	CASSYRQTQETQYF
TRBV7-2	-	TRBJ1-6	TGTGCCAGCAGCTTAGGGGGGAGGTGGAAGAATTCACCCCTCCACTTT	CASSLGGRWKNSPLHF
TRBV28	TRBD1	TRBJ2-3	TGTGCCAGCAGGACAGGGGGAATCACAGATACGCAGTATTTT	CASRTGGITDTQYF
TRBV27	TRBD1	TRBJ2-5	TGTGCCAGCAGTTACGGACAGGGCGCCAGGGAGGCCCAGTACTTC	CASSYGQGAREAQYF
TRBV7-9	-	TRBJ1-5	TGTGCCAGCAGCTTAGATGGGCAGGGGTACCAGCCCCAGCATTTT	CASSLDGQGYQPQHF
TRBV5-4	TRBD1	TRBJ2-2	TGTGCCAGCAGCACCGGGACAGGGACCACCGGGGAGCTGTTTTTT	CASSTGTGTTGELFF
TRBV7-9	-	TRBJ2-2	TGTGCCAGCAGCTCCAGACTAGTGGCGAACACCGGGGAGCTGTTTTTT	CASSSRLVANTGELFF
TRBV6-1	TRBD1	TRBJ1-1	TGTGCCAGCAGGGACAGGTTAGGCTTCAACACTGAAGCTTTCTTT	CASRDRLGFNTEAFF
TRBV7-9	-	TRBJ1-4	TGTGCCAGCAGCTCCATGCACAGGTTGAATGAAAAACTGTTTTTT	CASSSMHRLNEKLFF
TRBV29-1	TRBD1	TRBJ2-1	TGCAGCGTTCGCCGGACAGGAGAGAGGAATGAGCAGTTCTTC	CSVRRTGERNEQFF
TRBV27	TRBD2	TRBJ2-1	TGTGCCAGCAACAGCGGGGGGGCCTACAATGAGCAGTTCTTC	CASNSGGAYNEQFF
TRBV27	-	TRBJ1-5	TGTGCCAGCAGTCCATCCCGGGGGGAAGTGATCAGCAATCAGCCCCAGCATTTT	CASSPSRGEVISNQPQHF
TRBV2	TRBD1	TRBJ2-7	TGTGCCAGCACTCTCCGACAGGGCGGAGAGCAGTACTTC	CASTLRQGGEQYF
TRBV11-2	-	TRBJ2-7	TGTGCCAGCAGCTTAGAACCTCAGGCAGGCTTC	CASSLEPQAGF
TRBV2	-	TRBJ2-2	TGTGCCAGCAGTGCGGCTACAGGACACAAGAACACCGGGGAGCTGTTTTTT	CASSAATGHKNTGELFF
TRBV5-4	TRBD1	TRBJ1-2	TGTGCCAGCAGCTTGTTTAGGCAGGGGGCCCATGGCTACACCTTC	CASSLFRQGAHGYTF
TRBV2	TRBD2	TRBJ2-7	TGTGCCAGCCGCGCCGGGACTAGCGGGGGGTTCTACGAGCAGTACTTC	CASRAGTSGGFYEQYF
TRBV19	TRBD1	TRBJ1-1	TGTGCCAGTAGTGATGGGACAGGGTTTGGCACTGAAGCTTTCTTT	CASSDGTGFGTEAFF
TRBV15	-	TRBJ2-7	TGTGCCACCAGCACCCGACGGGGTCGGTATGGTGACGAGCAGTACTTC	CATSTRRGRYGDEQYF
TRBV29-1	TRBD1	TRBJ2-7	TGCAGCGTTGGGAGAGAGGGCCAGGGGGCACGCGAGCAGTACTTC	CSVGREGQGAREQYF